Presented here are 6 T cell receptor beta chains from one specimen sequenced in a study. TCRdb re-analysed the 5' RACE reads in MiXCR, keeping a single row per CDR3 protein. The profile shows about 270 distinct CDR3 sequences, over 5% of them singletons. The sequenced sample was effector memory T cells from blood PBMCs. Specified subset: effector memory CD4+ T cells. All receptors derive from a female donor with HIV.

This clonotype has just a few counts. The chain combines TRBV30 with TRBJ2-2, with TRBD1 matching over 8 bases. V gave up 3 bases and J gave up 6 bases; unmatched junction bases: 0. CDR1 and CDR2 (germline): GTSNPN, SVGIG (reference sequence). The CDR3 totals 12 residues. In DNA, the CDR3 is TGTGCCTGGAGACAGGGGGCCGGGGAGCTGTTTTTT. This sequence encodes CAWRQGAGELFF.

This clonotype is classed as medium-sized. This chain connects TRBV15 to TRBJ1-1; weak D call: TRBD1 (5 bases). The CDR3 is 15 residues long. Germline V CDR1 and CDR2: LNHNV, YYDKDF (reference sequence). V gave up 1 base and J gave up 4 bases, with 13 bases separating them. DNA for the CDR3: TGTGCCACCAGCAGAGTGGCAGGGTACCCCACTGAAGCTTTCTTT. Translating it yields CATSRVAGYPTEAFF.

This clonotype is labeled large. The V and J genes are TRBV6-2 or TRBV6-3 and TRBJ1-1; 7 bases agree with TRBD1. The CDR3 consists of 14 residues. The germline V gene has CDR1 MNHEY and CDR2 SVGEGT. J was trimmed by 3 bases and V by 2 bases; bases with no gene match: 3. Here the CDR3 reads CASSYKGADTEAFF. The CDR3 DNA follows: TGTGCCAGCAGTTACAAGGGGGCAGACACTGAAGCTTTCTTT.

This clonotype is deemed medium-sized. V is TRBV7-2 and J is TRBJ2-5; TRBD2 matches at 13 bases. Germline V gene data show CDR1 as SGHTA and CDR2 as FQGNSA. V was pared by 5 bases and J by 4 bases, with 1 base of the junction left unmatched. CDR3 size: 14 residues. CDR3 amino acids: CASSRLAGGETQYF. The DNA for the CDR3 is TGTGCCAGCAGCCGACTAGCGGGGGGAGAGACCCAGTACTTC.

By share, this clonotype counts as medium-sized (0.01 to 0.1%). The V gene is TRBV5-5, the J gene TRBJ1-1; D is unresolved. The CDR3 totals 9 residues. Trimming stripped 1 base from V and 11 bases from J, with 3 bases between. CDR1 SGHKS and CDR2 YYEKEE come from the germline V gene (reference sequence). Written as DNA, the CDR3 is TGTGCCAGCAGCTTGAGGGCTTTCTTT. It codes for CASSLRAFF. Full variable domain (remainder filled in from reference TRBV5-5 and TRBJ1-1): DAGVTQSPTHLIKTRGQQVTLRCSPISGHKSVSWYQQVLGQGPQFIFQYYEKEERGRGNFPDRFSARQFPNYSSELNVNALLLGDSALYLCASSLRAFFGQGTRLTVV.

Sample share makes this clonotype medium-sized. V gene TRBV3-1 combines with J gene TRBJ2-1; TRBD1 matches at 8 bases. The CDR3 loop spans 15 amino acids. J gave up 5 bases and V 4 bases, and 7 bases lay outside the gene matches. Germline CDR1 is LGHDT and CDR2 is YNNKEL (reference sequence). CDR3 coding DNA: TGTGCCAGCAGCCCTACCCCGACAGGGGACAATGAGCAGTTCTTC. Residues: CASSPTPTGDNEQFF.